This entry lists 9 T cell receptor beta chains sequenced from one sample in a study of Tregs in tolerant kidney transplant recipients. The repertoire was sequenced with immunoSEQ multiplex PCR; TCRdb's copy has only in-frame clones and lacks some. This sample has 90,000 to 150,000 clones, with roughly 92% found just once. The sequencing sample was made of CD4+ T cells from blood. The receptors were gathered from a human donor in good health.

The chain combines TRBV19 with TRBJ2-3, with D possibly TRBD1 on 5 matching bases. Trimming left V 8 bases short and J 2 bases short, with 20 bases between. Germline values: CDR1 LNHDA, CDR2 SQIVND (reference sequence). This CDR3 has 16 amino acids. The chain's CDR3 is CASSRGRITSTDTQYF. The CDR3 DNA sequence: TGTGCCAGTTCTAGGGGAAGAATTACTTCCACAGATACGCAGTATTTT. Combining the CDR3 with reference TRBV19 and TRBJ2-3 gives the whole variable domain DGGITQSPKYLFRKEGQNVTLSCEQNLNHDAMYWYRQDPGQGLRLIYYSQIVNDFQKGDIAEGYSVSREKKESFPLTVTSAQKNPTAFYLCASSRGRITSTDTQYFGPGTRLTVL.

The V gene is TRBV6-6, the J gene TRBJ2-7; D not certain. Germline V gene sequence: CDR1 MNHNY, CDR2 SVGAGI (reference sequence). Between the trimmed V and J ends, which lost 7 bases and 1 base, there was a span of 11 bases. This CDR3 region has 13 residues. The CDR3 DNA follows: TGTGCCAGCACCCCCGGTGGTTCCTACGAGCAGTACTTC. Translation gives CASTPGGSYEQYF.

This clone appeared once. The chain combines TRBV27 with TRBJ2-2; weak D call: TRBD2 (5 bases). Germline CDR1 MNHEY, CDR2 SMNVEV (reference sequence). V shed 3 bases and J shed 4 bases, with 9 bases lying between them. This CDR3 has 14 amino acids. CDR3 DNA sequence: TGTGCCAGCAGTTTCCGGGGTCCCACCGGGGAGCTGTTTTTT. Its translation is CASSFRGPTGELFF.

A remark on this clone: The sample carries other DNA sequences with the same CDR3. V gene TRBV18 combines with J gene TRBJ2-3; D gene uncertain. Germline CDR1 KGHSH, CDR2 LQKENI. The CDR3 is 12 residues long. Trimming took off 3 bases at V and 2 bases at J, with 3 bases between the two ends. CDR3 sequence reads: CASSPDTDTQYF. The CDR3 DNA reads TGTGCCAGCTCACCCGACACAGATACGCAGTATTTT.

The chain has TRBV18 and TRBJ1-1, with D tentatively TRBD1 (6 bases). This CDR3 has 14 amino acids. From germline, CDR1 is KGHSH and CDR2 LQKENI. With 6 bases removed from V and 2 bases from J, the gap between germline ends came to 13 bases. CDR3 amino acids: CASSSTGGNTEAFF. CDR3 nucleotide sequence: TGTGCCAGCTCGTCGACAGGAGGTAACACTGAAGCTTTCTTT.

This rearrangement joins TRBV27 to TRBJ1-1; 7 nucleotides align to TRBD1. The CDR3 is 14 amino acids. J gave up 2 bases and V 4 bases, and 4 bases lay outside the gene matches. Germline values: CDR1 MNHEY, CDR2 SMNVEV (reference sequence). The CDR3 loop is CASSSGQVNTEAFF. The CDR3 bases are TGTGCCAGCAGTTCCGGACAGGTTAACACTGAAGCTTTCTTT.

The chain employs TRBV30 and TRBJ1-3; 9 nucleotides agree with TRBD1. Germline CDR1 and CDR2: GTSNPN and SVGIG (reference sequence). The ends lost 2 bases at V and 0 bases at J; junction bases unmatched: 5. The CDR3 loop spans 16 amino acids. CDR3 sequence reads: CAWSRLQGASGNTIYF. The CDR3 coding sequence is TGTGCCTGGAGTAGACTACAGGGGGCCTCTGGAAACACCATATATTTT.

This rearrangement joins TRBV6-1 to TRBJ2-2, with 7 positions matching TRBD1. The CDR3 contains 14 residues. Trimming cost V 4 bases and J 5 bases; bases outside gene matches: 4. Germline V gives CDR1 MNHNS, CDR2 SASEGT. In DNA, the CDR3 is TGTGCCAGCAGTGTAGGGGGCCGAACCGGGGAGCTGTTTTTT. Protein product: CASSVGGRTGELFF.

CDR3 DNA sequence: TGTGCCACCAGCAGAGATACAGGGGACCAGTACTTC. It specifies CATSRDTGDQYF. V usage is TRBV15 and J usage is TRBJ2-7; 7 nucleotides line up with TRBD1. The CDR3 has 12 residues. J was trimmed by 10 bases and V by 0 bases; bases with no gene match: 3. Germline V gene lookup returns CDR1 LNHNV and CDR2 YYDKDF (reference sequence).